This entry describes one TCR beta chain. Assay: immunoSEQ multiplex PCR; the TCRdb copy retains only in-frame clones and omits some. The data show roughly 100,000 clones, nearly 97% seen once. The data belong to a study of technical replicates of blood from four donors. From germline, CDR1 is SNHLY and CDR2 FYNNEI. The germline V and J ends were trimmed by 4 bases and 0 bases, with 9 bases remaining between them. This CDR3 has 14 amino acids. This TCR came from a human donor in good health. The chain couples TRBV2 to TRBJ1-1, with D perhaps TRBD1 (5 bases). The specimen sequenced was T cells isolated from PBMCs. The CDR3 here is CASSVGGMNTEAFF. The CDR3 nucleotides are TGTGCCAGCAGTGTCGGGGGAATGAACACTGAAGCTTTCTTT. The complete variable domain, with remaining parts taken from reference TRBV2 and TRBJ1-1, reads EPEVTQTPSHQVTQMGQEVILRCVPISNHLYFYWYRQILGQKVEFLVSFYNNEISEKSEIFDDQFSVERPDGSNFTLKIRSTKLEDSAMYFCASSVGGMNTEAFFGQGTRLTVV.